Reported below is one TCR beta chain. The sample comes from a study of control samples from healthy donors and cancer patients. V was clipped by 1 base and J by 10 bases, with 17 bases between them. Germline V lookup: CDR1 LGHDT, CDR2 YNNKEL (reference sequence). The CDR3 has 16 residues. Assay: immunoSEQ multiplex PCR; the TCRdb copy retains only in-frame clones and omits some. The repertoire holds 100,000 to 150,000 clones, approximately 92% seen once, with over 2% in the top ten. The clonotype originates from a woman between 50 and 59 years old in good health. Input material: blood. V gene TRBV3-1 (or the pseudogene TRBV3-2) combines with J gene TRBJ1-6; D is unresolved. The CDR3 loop reads CASSQGSGRPVSPLHF. In nucleotides, the CDR3 is TGTGCCAGCAGCCAAGGCTCAGGACGGCCGGTCTCACCCCTCCACTTT.